Below, 19 T cell receptor beta chains from the same sample are listed, as sequenced in a study of tumor-infiltrating lymphocytes in primary liver carcinoma. The 20-30 mg bulk tissue piece was not sorted before simultaneous RNA and DNA extraction. A constant-region primer served to make TCR beta cDNA from about 490 ng total RNA. Modified slightly, ARM-PCR produced TCR beta libraries over three nested multiplex PCR rounds. The two initial PCR rounds, around 10 cycles each, used TRBV1-TRBV30 forward and C-beta reverse primers. TCRdb reprocessed the multiplex PCR reads with MiXCR, giving one entry per CDR3 protein. The repertoire holds tens of thousands of distinct CDR3 sequences, with less than 85% as singletons. The sequenced sample consisted of liver tumor tissue from sampling region 5. Subset specified: tumor region T5, tumor centre. The source of these receptors is a man in his forties or fifties with primary liver carcinoma and hepatitis B virus infection.

In this sample, this clonotype turned up once. The junction differs from germline at one of its ends, possibly a read error. The chain carries TRBV5-1 and TRBJ2-1, with unresolved D. Germline-derived CDR1 and CDR2 are SGHRS and YFSETQ. This CDR3 has 13 amino acids. In DNA, the CDR3 is TGCGCCAGCAGCTTGGGCACTTACAATGGGCAGTTCTTC. Translation gives CASSLGTYNGQFF.

On this clonotype itself: It is likely a read error, because the conserved phenylalanine at the end of the CDR3 is missing. The chain uses TRBV11-2 and TRBJ1-6; tentative D call: TRBD1 (6 bases). Germline CDR1 reads SGHAT; CDR2 reads FQNNGV. The CDR3 consists of 14 residues. Trimming shortened V by 6 bases and J by 7 bases, and 13 bases separated the two germline ends. In DNA form, the CDR3 reads TGTGCCAGCAGTTTACAGGGTGCGAATTCACCCCTCCACTCT. It is translated as CASSLQGANSPLHS.

A few counts support this clonotype. A much bigger clone sits one base away, suggesting this may be a read error. CDR3 sequence reads: CASRLSGSDEQYF. CDR3 nucleotide sequence: TGTGCCAGCAGGCTTAGCGGGAGCGACGAGCAGTACTTC. This rearrangement joins TRBV6-5 to TRBJ2-7; 9 bases line up with TRBD2. The germline CDR1 and CDR2 sequences are MNHEY and SVGAGI. J was trimmed by 5 bases and V by 6 bases; bases with no gene match: 5. The CDR3 consists of 13 residues.

With respect to this clonotype: At one of its ends the junction is not consistent with the germline gene, which may arise from a read error. The DNA for the CDR3 is TGCGTCAGCAATGAAGGCGGGACGAGCACCGGGGAGCTGTTTTTT. It specifies CVSNEGGTSTGELFF. V is TRBV10-1 and J is TRBJ2-2, with a weak D call TRBD2 (6 bases). The CDR3 is 15 amino acids. Germline CDR1 reads WNHNN; CDR2 reads SYGVQD (reference sequence).

This clonotype has ten or more counts. The genes are TRBV7-8 and TRBJ2-1; 14 bases are shared with TRBD2. Germline trimming cut 4 bases from V and 3 bases from J; bases unmatched to any gene: 5. This CDR3 region has 17 residues. Germline V lookup: CDR1 SGHVS, CDR2 FQNEAQ. The CDR3 nucleotides read TGTGCCAGCAGCTGGACTAGCGGGAGGACCGACTACAATGAGCAGTTCTTC. It specifies CASSWTSGRTDYNEQFF.

About this clonotype itself: A junction boundary mismatches the germline segment, possibly from a read error. The chain joins TRBV12-3 or TRBV12-4 to TRBJ2-5, with D unresolved. The CDR3 runs to 14 residues. DNA of the CDR3: TGTGCCAGCAGTACCCCAATCACACGAGAGATCCAGTACTTC. Its protein is CASSTPITREIQYF.

Comment on this clonotype: Since the CDR3 does not end with the conserved phenylalanine or tryptophan, this likely comes from a read error. The chain is built from TRBV4-1 and TRBJ2-7; possible D gene TRBD1, 5 bases. CDR1 is MGHRA, CDR2 YSYEKL, per germline. The CDR3 runs 15 residues. The CDR3 loop reads CASNQDSESSYEQYL. DNA of the CDR3: TGCGCCAGCAACCAAGACAGTGAGAGCTCCTACGAGCAGTACCTC.

As regards this clonotype: A read error may produce the germline difference seen at one junction end. The chain has TRBV29-1 and TRBJ2-1; 7 bases agree with TRBD2. Germline assignment: CDR1 SQVTM and CDR2 ANQGSEA. This CDR3 contains 12 residues. CDR3 region: CSVVLAAVQHFF. CDR3 sequence (DNA): TGCAGCGTTGTCCTAGCGGCTGTGCAGCACTTCTTC.

About this clonotype: This CDR3 is missing its conserved last phenylalanine or tryptophan, likely due to a read error. This rearrangement joins TRBV7-8 to TRBJ2-2; D unresolved. Germline values: CDR1 SGHVS, CDR2 FQNEAQ. The CDR3 consists of 16 residues. Trimming took 5 bases from V and 0 from J, leaving 13 bases between them. CDR3 sequence: CASSLVTVANTGELFY. As DNA, the CDR3 is TGTGCCAGCAGCCTAGTAACGGTGGCGAACACCGGGGAGCTGTTTTAT.

Many counts were recorded for this clonotype. V usage is TRBV4-2 and J usage is TRBJ2-6; D call uncertain. Germline lookup yields CDR1 LGHNA and CDR2 YNFKEQ. Trimming took off 4 bases at V and 2 bases at J, with 12 bases between the two ends. This CDR3 has 16 residues. The CDR3 sequence: CASSPDSGAGANVLTF. The DNA for the CDR3 is TGTGCCAGCAGCCCTGACTCTGGGGCTGGGGCCAACGTCCTGACTTTC.

This rearrangement joins TRBV4-1 to TRBJ1-2; no clear D gene. The CDR3 runs to 13 residues. V was clipped by 9 bases and J by 0 bases, with 11 bases between them. Germline values: CDR1 MGHRA, CDR2 YSYEKL. The CDR3 spells CASSEITNYGYTF. The CDR3 DNA reads as TGCGCCAGTAGCGAGATAACTAACTATGGCTACACCTTC.

This clonotype was counted many times. This rearrangement joins TRBV6-5 to TRBJ2-7, with a possible D match to TRBD2 (6 bases). This CDR3 has 15 amino acids. V dropped 7 bases and J dropped 2 bases, with 18 bases sitting between them. In germline, CDR1 is MNHEY, CDR2 SVGAGI. The CDR3 DNA reads as TGTGCCAGCATCGAGACGGGGACGGGAGCCTACGAGCAGTACTTC. Its translation: CASIETGTGAYEQYF.

A remark on this clonotype: One end of the junction varies from germline; a read error may be responsible. The chain has TRBV6-5 and TRBJ2-2, with D perhaps matching TRBD2 (5 bases). Germline V gene data show CDR1 as MNHEY and CDR2 as SVGAGI. The CDR3 has 15 residues. Written as DNA, the CDR3 is TGTGCCAGCAGTTACGGAGTGAACGGCACCGGGGAGCTGTTTTTC. Translated: CASSYGVNGTGELFF.

In this sample, this clonotype turned up many times. The chain links TRBV6-5 to TRBJ2-3; no definite D call. This CDR3 region has 15 residues. V lost 0 bases to trimming and J lost 10 bases, with 17 bases between them. Per the germline V gene, CDR1 is MNHEY and CDR2 is SVGAGI. This chain's CDR3 is CASSYSTVAARPQYF. The CDR3 DNA reads as TGTGCCAGCAGTTACTCGACGGTAGCAGCGAGGCCGCAGTATTTT.

This clonotype occurred many times. The rearrangement links TRBV21-1 to TRBJ1-2; the table assigns TRBD1, which was not confirmed against the DNA. TRBV21-1 is noted as a pseudogene. This CDR3 region has 15 residues. CDR3 in amino acids: CASSKGRQDSEGYTF. The CDR3 nucleotides read TGTGCCAGCAGCAAAGGGAGACAGGACTCGGAGGGCTACACCTTC.

This clonotype was seen repeatedly, ten times or more. This chain links TRBV13 with TRBJ2-1, with TRBD1 identical over 7 bases. Germline assignment: CDR1 PRHDT and CDR2 FYEKMQ (reference sequence). The V gene end was trimmed by 7 bases and the J gene end by 1 base; junction bases not matched to a gene: 10. The CDR3 spans 16 residues. The DNA for the CDR3 is TGTGCCAGCACGCCAAGGGGACAGACTTCCTACAATGAGCAGTTCTTC. The encoded protein is CASTPRGQTSYNEQFF.

The sample holds many counts of this clonotype. The J gene is TRBJ2-1, the V gene TRBV5-6; weak D call: TRBD2 (6 bases). The V end lost 2 bases, the J end lost 15 bases, and 12 bases lay between the germline ends. In germline, CDR1 is SGHDT, CDR2 YYEEEE. This CDR3 has 11 residues. CDR3 sequence (DNA): TGTGCCAGCAGCTTTGGGACTCAAGGGTTCTTC. It encodes CASSFGTQGFF.

Of note for this clonotype: At one end the junction does not follow the germline gene, possibly because of a read error. Written as DNA, the CDR3 is TGTGTCAGCAGCTTGGCGGCAAGGACAGGGGGAATCTACGAGCAGTACTTC. Its protein product is CVSSLAARTGGIYEQYF. This chain uses TRBV5-5 with TRBJ2-7; 10 nucleotides align to TRBD1. CDR3 size: 17 residues. The germline CDR1 and CDR2 sequences are SGHKS and YYEKEE (reference sequence). Looking up the rest from reference TRBV5-5 and TRBJ2-7 gives the full variable domain: DAGVTQSPTHLIKTRGQQVTLRCSPISGHKSVSWYQQVLGQGPQFIFQYYEKEERGRGNFPDRFSARQFPNYSSELNVNALLLGDSALYLCVSSLAARTGGIYEQYFGPGTRLTVT.

On this clonotype itself: The junction shows a germline mismatch at one end, possibly a read error. This rearrangement joins TRBV4-1 to TRBJ2-7; TRBD2 matches 9 bases. Germline V gene lookup returns CDR1 MGHRA and CDR2 YSYEKL. The CDR3 extends over 15 amino acids. CDR3 coding DNA: TGCACCAGTAGCCAAGATCACAGCGGGAGGTACGAGCAGTACTTC. Protein sequence: CTSSQDHSGRYEQYF.